A selection of T cell receptor beta chains follows, all from one sample in a study of cytomegalovirus exposure and HLA in healthy donors. TCRdb's table, derived via immunoSEQ multiplex PCR, lists solely in-frame clones and lacks some. The sample holds around 120,000 clones. The source material was PBMCs. The receptors originated from a man aged 45-65 years in good health and CMV-seronegative. Each CDR3 is given with its conserved first and last residue. A D gene is named only where the DNA matches it firmly.

>TRBD1|TRBV29-1|TRBJ1-1
TGCAGCGTTGAAGACGAGGTGCAGGGGGGCACTGAAGCTTTCTTT
CSVEDEVQGGTEAFF
>.|TRBV4-3|TRBJ1-1
TGCGCCAGCAGCCTTAACAGGGACACTGAAGCTTTCTTT
CASSLNRDTEAFF
>TRBD1|TRBV4-1|TRBJ1-4
TGCGCCAGCAGCCAAACCGGGACAGGGAGGGTCAAACTGTTTTTT
CASSQTGTGRVKLFF
>TRBD1|TRBV6-1|TRBJ2-7
TGTGCCAGCACCCTAGGGACAGGGAGTTTCTACGAGCAGTACTTC
CASTLGTGSFYEQYF
>TRBD2|TRBV4-1|TRBJ2-1
TGCGCCAGCAGCCAAGATCAGTGGACTAGCGGCCCTAATGAGCAGTTCTTC
CASSQDQWTSGPNEQFF
>.|TRBV18|TRBJ1-1
TGTGCCAGCTCACCACATAAAATTGAACTCATGAACACTGAAGCTTTCTTT
CASSPHKIELMNTEAFF
>.|TRBV7-2|TRBJ1-3
TGTGCCAGCAGCCTGACAGCTCTCAAGAGCTCTGGAAACACCATATATTTT
CASSLTALKSSGNTIYF
>TRBD1|TRBV30|TRBJ1-5
TGTGCCTGGAGTGGGACAGGGGGCGGTCAGCCCCAGCATTTT
CAWSGTGGGQPQHF
>TRBD1|TRBV6-1|TRBJ2-7
TGTGCCAGCACCCTGGGACAGGGCGGATTCTACGAGCAGTACTTC
CASTLGQGGFYEQYF
>TRBD2|TRBV7-3|TRBJ2-1
TGTGCCAGCAGCTTAGGAATGGGTGGGACTAGCGGGAGAAGGGCTAGCGATGAGCAGTTCTTC
CASSLGMGGTSGRRASDEQFF
>TRBD1|TRBV6-5|TRBJ2-5
TGTGCCAGCAGCCCGGAACCGACAGGGTGGGAGACCCAGTACTTC
CASSPEPTGWETQYF
>.|TRBV4-3|TRBJ1-5
TGCGCCAGCAGCCAAGATATCCCACTCCCAGGGACAATTCTCAATCAGCCCCAGCATTTT
CASSQDIPLPGTILNQPQHF
>TRBD1|TRBV5-4|TRBJ2-2
TGTGCCAGCAGGAAAGACAGGGGATACACCGGGGAGCTGTTTTTT
CASRKDRGYTGELFF
>.|TRBV6-1|TRBJ2-5
TGTGCCAGCACCCCACCGGGACGCGGGGAAGAGACCCAGTACTTC
CASTPPGRGEETQYF
>TRBD1|TRBV14|TRBJ1-1
TGTGCCAGCAGCCTCCTAGGAGAGGGGGCGCAGACTGAAGCTTTCTTT
CASSLLGEGAQTEAFF
>.|TRBV9|TRBJ1-3
TGTGCCAGCAGCCGAAGGGAGGGGACTGGAAACACCATATATTTT
CASSRREGTGNTIYF
>.|TRBV18|TRBJ1-1
TGTGCCAGCTCACCAACGGGACTGTCTAAGGCTGAAGCTTTCTTT
CASSPTGLSKAEAFF
>TRBD1|TRBV5-1|TRBJ2-7
TGCGCCAGCAGCTTACAAACCGGGACAGGGTACTCCTACGAGCAGTACTTC
CASSLQTGTGYSYEQYF
>.|TRBV7-6|TRBJ1-1
TGTGCCAGCAGCCTGGGGAAAGGGACAAGCCTCCTCTTT
CASSLGKGTSLLF
>TRBD2|TRBV10-3|TRBJ2-3
TGTGCCATCAGTAGTTTAGCGGGAGAGGCCACAGATACGCAGTATTTT
CAISSLAGEATDTQYF
>TRBD1|TRBV5-6|TRBJ2-2
TGTGCCAGCAGCCCCATGACAGGGGGGACCGGGGAGCTGTTTTTT
CASSPMTGGTGELFF